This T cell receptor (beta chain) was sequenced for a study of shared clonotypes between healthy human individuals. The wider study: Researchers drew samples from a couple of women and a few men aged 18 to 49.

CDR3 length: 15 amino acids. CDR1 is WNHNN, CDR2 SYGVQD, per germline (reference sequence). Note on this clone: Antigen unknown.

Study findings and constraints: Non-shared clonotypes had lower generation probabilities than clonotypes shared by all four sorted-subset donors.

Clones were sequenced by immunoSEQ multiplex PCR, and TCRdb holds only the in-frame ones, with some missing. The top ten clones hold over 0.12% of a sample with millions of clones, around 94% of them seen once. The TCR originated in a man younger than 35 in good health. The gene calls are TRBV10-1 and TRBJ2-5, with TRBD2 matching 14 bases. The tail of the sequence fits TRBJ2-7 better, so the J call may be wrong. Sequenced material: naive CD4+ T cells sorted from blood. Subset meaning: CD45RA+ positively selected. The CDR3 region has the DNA TGCGCCAGCAGTTCCGGGACTAGCGGGAGATACGAGCAGTACTTC. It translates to CASSSGTSGRYEQYF.